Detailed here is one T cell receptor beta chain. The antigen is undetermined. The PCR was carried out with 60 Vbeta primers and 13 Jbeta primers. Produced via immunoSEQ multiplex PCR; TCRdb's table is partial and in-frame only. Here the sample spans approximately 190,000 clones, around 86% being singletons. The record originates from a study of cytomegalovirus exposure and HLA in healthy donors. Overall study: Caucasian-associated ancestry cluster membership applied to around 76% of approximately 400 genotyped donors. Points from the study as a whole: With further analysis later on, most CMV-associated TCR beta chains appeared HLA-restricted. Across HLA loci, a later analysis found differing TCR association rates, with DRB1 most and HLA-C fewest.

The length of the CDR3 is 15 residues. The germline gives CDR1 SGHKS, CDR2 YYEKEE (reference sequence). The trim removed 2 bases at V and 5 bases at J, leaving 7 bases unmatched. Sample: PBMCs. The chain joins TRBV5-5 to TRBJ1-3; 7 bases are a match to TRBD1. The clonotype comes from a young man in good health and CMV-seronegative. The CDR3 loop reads CASSLNTGVRNTIYF. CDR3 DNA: TGTGCCAGCAGCTTAAACACAGGGGTTCGAAACACCATATATTTT.